This T cell receptor beta chain was identified during a study of Graves' ophthalmopathy and Graves' hyperthyroidism. The study, taken as a whole, reports: Also, most clonotypes expanded in the thyroid above 0.001 frequency appeared in blood.

Beta-chain TCR CDR3 regions were amplified from RNA transcripts. A first-round RT-PCR used HTBI primers, followed by a second-round multiplex PCR. In TCRdb, the multiplex PCR reads were re-called with MiXCR into one record per CDR3 protein. Here the sample spans about 1.2 million distinct CDR3 sequences, roughly 35% being singletons. CDR3 size: 14 residues. V was clipped by 3 bases and J by 2 bases, with 11 bases between them. The germline CDR1 and CDR2 sequences are SGHDN and FVKESK. This clonotype occurred a few times. Its antigen is unidentified. The gene calls are TRBV14 and TRBJ2-7, with D possibly TRBD2 on 5 matching bases. The clonotype was recovered from an adult man with Graves' hyperthyroidism. The sequenced sample was peripheral blood or thyroid tissue (not recorded which). The CDR3 sequence is CASSQWRPPYEQYF. CDR3 bases: TGTGCCAGCAGCCAGTGGAGGCCTCCCTACGAGCAGTACTTC.